Presented here are 11 T cell receptor beta chains from one specimen sequenced in a study of T cell responses to AZD1222 COVID-19 vaccine. Assay: immunoSEQ multiplex PCR; the TCRdb copy retains only in-frame clones and omits some. This sample yields 150,000 to 160,000 clones, of which about nine tenths are seen a single time; less than 2% belongs to the top ten. The sequences come from peripheral blood, collected on day 0 of AZD1222 vaccination. These receptors were collected from an adult in good health.

This sequence joins TRBV7-2 and TRBJ1-3; the D gene is possibly TRBD1 (6 bases). Trimming cost V 5 bases and J 2 bases, with 10 bases left between them. The germline V gene has CDR1 SGHTA and CDR2 FQGNSA. The CDR3 loop spans 14 amino acids. The CDR3 loop reads CASSHGQTGNTIYF. CDR3 in DNA: TGTGCCAGCAGCCATGGACAGACTGGAAACACCATATATTTT.

The chain uses TRBV19 and TRBJ1-1, with D perhaps matching TRBD1 (5 bases). The CDR3 has 14 amino acids. V was pared by 6 bases and J by 4 bases, with 15 bases between. The germline CDR1 and CDR2 sequences are LNHDA and SQIVND (reference sequence). CDR3 sequence (DNA): TGTGCCAGTAGCCTCAGGGATGGGGGCACTGAAGCTTTCTTT. This encodes CASSLRDGGTEAFF. Together with reference TRBV19 and TRBJ1-1, the CDR3 gives the full variable domain: DGGITQSPKYLFRKEGQNVTLSCEQNLNHDAMYWYRQDPGQGLRLIYYSQIVNDFQKGDIAEGYSVSREKKESFPLTVTSAQKNPTAFYLCASSLRDGGTEAFFGQGTRLTVV.

The chain combines TRBV11-2 with TRBJ1-5; D is unresolved. CDR3 size: 11 residues. Per the germline V gene, CDR1 is SGHAT and CDR2 is FQNNGV. The V end lost 5 bases, the J end lost 3 bases, and 2 bases lay between the germline ends. The DNA of the CDR3 is TGTGCCAGCAGCGACAATCAGCCCCAGCATTTT. It yields the protein CASSDNQPQHF.

J is TRBJ1-5 and V is TRBV28; 7 nucleotides line up with TRBD1. The V gene end was trimmed by 2 bases and the J gene end by 6 bases; junction bases not matched to a gene: 19. CDR3 size: 19 residues. Germline CDR1 reads MDHEN; CDR2 reads SYDVKM. The CDR3 DNA is TGTGCCAGCAGTTTAATCTTTGGATCAAGACAGGGACTATTTCAGCCCCAGCATTTT. Its translation: CASSLIFGSRQGLFQPQHF. Together with reference TRBV28 and TRBJ1-5, the CDR3 gives the full variable domain: DVKVTQSSRYLVKRTGEKVFLECVQDMDHENMFWYRQDPGLGLRLIYFSYDVKMKEKGDIPEGYSVSREKKERFSLILESASTNQTSMYLCASSLIFGSRQGLFQPQHFGDGTRLSIL.

The chain links TRBV11-3 to TRBJ2-3; perhaps TRBD1 as D (6 bases). The V end lost 5 bases, the J end lost 3 bases, and 9 bases lay between the germline ends. The V gene's germline CDR1 is SGHNT and CDR2 YENEEA. The CDR3 extends over 13 amino acids. The CDR3 protein is CASSLRGTDTQYF. In nucleotides, the CDR3 is TGTGCCAGCAGCCTGAGGGGGACAGATACGCAGTATTTT.

The chain joins TRBV5-6 to TRBJ1-1; D is unclear. This CDR3 has 14 residues. Germline loops: CDR1 SGHDT, CDR2 YYEEEE. V lost 7 bases and J 0 bases, leaving 13 bases between the germline ends. The CDR3 is CASRSLAVNTEAFF. DNA of the CDR3: TGTGCCAGCCGCTCCCTGGCGGTGAACACTGAAGCTTTCTTT. The complete variable domain, with remaining parts taken from reference TRBV5-6 and TRBJ1-1, reads DAGVTQSPTHLIKTRGQQVTLRCSPKSGHDTVSWYQQALGQGPQFIFQYYEEEERQRGNFPDRFSGHQFPNYSSELNVNALLLGDSALYLCASRSLAVNTEAFFGQGTRLTVV.

This chain joins TRBV15 and TRBJ1-5; possible D gene TRBD1, 6 bases. V lost 0 bases, J lost 3 bases, and 15 bases lay in between. There are 17 residues in the CDR3. CDR1 is LNHNV and CDR2 is YYDKDF in the germline V gene (reference sequence). The CDR3: CATSRDLRGLDNQPQHF. CDR3 DNA sequence: TGTGCCACCAGCAGAGATTTGAGGGGGTTAGACAATCAGCCCCAGCATTTT. Full variable domain (missing parts from reference TRBV15 and TRBJ1-5): DAMVIQNPRYQVTQFGKPVTLSCSQTLNHNVMYWYQQKSSQAPKLLFHYYDKDFNNEADTPDNFQSRRPNTSFCFLDIRSPGLGDTAMYLCATSRDLRGLDNQPQHFGDGTRLSIL.

The chain recombines TRBV18 with TRBJ2-1; D is ambiguous. CDR1 and CDR2 (germline): KGHSH, LQKENI. The V end was cut by 0 bases, the J end by 3 bases, with 6 bases between. The CDR3 runs to 14 residues. Here the CDR3 reads CASSPPGDYNEQFF. In DNA form, the CDR3 reads TGTGCCAGCTCACCACCCGGAGACTACAATGAGCAGTTCTTC.

This clone was seen once. The gene calls are TRBV10-3 and TRBJ2-7, with D possibly being TRBD2 (6 bases). The V end lost 0 bases, the J end lost 0 bases, and 12 bases lay between the germline ends. The CDR3 runs to 16 residues. Germline V lookup: CDR1 ENHRY, CDR2 SYGVKD. Written as DNA, the CDR3 is TGTGCCATCAGTGAGTCGGCTAGCGCCAGCTCCTACGAGCAGTACTTC. This codes for CAISESASASSYEQYF.

The gene calls are TRBV15 and TRBJ2-2; possibly TRBD2 for D (6 bases). The ends were cut back, 1 base at V and 5 bases at J, with 17 bases in the middle. This CDR3 has 17 amino acids. Per germline, CDR1 LNHNV and CDR2 YYDKDF (reference sequence). CDR3 in DNA: TGTGCCACCAGCAGAGCGAAACATAGCGGAGCAACCGGGGAGCTGTTTTTT. Translated: CATSRAKHSGATGELFF.

The chain has TRBV19 and TRBJ2-3, with TRBD1 identical over 7 bases. V trimming: 5 bases; J trimming: 0 bases; junction bases outside the gene matches: 8. Germline-derived CDR1 and CDR2 are LNHDA and SQIVND (reference sequence). The CDR3 contains 16 residues. CDR3 protein: CASSANRGPSTDTQYF. CDR3 coding DNA: TGTGCCAGTAGTGCGAACAGGGGACCTAGCACAGATACGCAGTATTTT.